A single T cell receptor (beta chain) is shown here with its context. Its cognate antigen is unknown. Genomic DNA templated the TCR beta VDJ and CDR3 profiling. Via MiXCR, TCRdb re-called the reads, giving one row per CDR3 protein. The repertoire has roughly 160,000 distinct CDR3 sequences, about two thirds of them found once; the top ten carry around 45%. Patients chosen for sequencing had CD8+CD57+ cells that had expanded, as shown by flow cytometry. Severe acquired aplastic anemia was present in every patient. The sample belongs to a study of CD8+CD57+ T cells in acquired aplastic anemia. Turning to the study itself: The average for DNA from sorted CD4+ and CD8+ cells was about 3.3 ug.

This CDR3 contains 18 residues. V was pared by 6 bases and J by 0 bases, with 22 bases between. Germline values: CDR1 SGHRS, CDR2 YFSETQ. Broader study findings: Comparison of patients with controls identified about 27 shared CD8+ CDR3 sequences.

This clonotype was obtained from a human donor with aplastic anemia. The sample taken for sequencing was sorted CD4+, CD8+, or CD8+CD57+ T cells (not recorded which) from PBMCs. The rearrangement links TRBV5-1 to TRBJ2-1, with D possibly being TRBD2 (6 bases). The CDR3 spells CASTSVSGFQSSYNEQFF. As DNA, the CDR3 is TGCGCCAGCACCTCCGTCAGCGGGTTTCAGAGCTCCTACAATGAGCAGTTCTTC.